The 27 T cell receptor beta chains listed next were all sequenced from one sample in a study of blood T cell repertoires in COVID-19. Measured with immunoSEQ multiplex PCR; TCRdb has only the in-frame clones, and not every one. The sample lists some 180,000 clones; over 75% were seen once. The sequencing input was peripheral blood. The origin of the receptors is a man aged 45-65 years with acute or convalescent COVID-19.

CDR3 nucleotide sequence: TGTGCCTGGAGTGGGGTGAGCGGCCGCAATACGCAGTATTTT. It translates to CAWSGVSGRNTQYF. V and J are TRBV30 and TRBJ2-3; weak D call: TRBD2 (5 bases). Germline loops: CDR1 GTSNPN, CDR2 SVGIG (reference sequence). The CDR3 length is 14 residues. Trimming removed 1 base from V and 7 bases from J, with 15 bases in between.

V is TRBV6-6 and J is TRBJ2-5, with 8 positions matching TRBD1. The CDR3 totals 14 residues. The J segment lost 6 bases and the V segment lost 6 bases, leaving 9 bases of the junction unmatched. Germline-derived CDR1 and CDR2 are MNHNY and SVGAGI (reference sequence). The CDR3 region has the DNA TGTGCCAGCAGCGACAGTCGACAGGGGAAGACCCAGTACTTC. Translation gives CASSDSRQGKTQYF.

J is TRBJ1-5 and V is TRBV10-1, with D perhaps matching TRBD1 (6 bases). Per the germline V gene, CDR1 is WNHNN and CDR2 is SYGVQD (reference sequence). V lost 4 bases to trimming and J lost 4 bases, with 26 bases between them. This CDR3 has 19 residues. The CDR3 loop reads CASSGYLDRTSLGNQPQHF. CDR3 coding DNA: TGCGCCAGCAGTGGCTACCTGGACAGAACCTCTTTGGGGAATCAGCCCCAGCATTTT.

The chain is built from TRBV5-1 and TRBJ1-4; D might be TRBD1 (5 bases). From germline, CDR1 is SGHRS and CDR2 YFSETQ. Trimming took 5 bases from V and 0 from J, leaving 11 bases between them. This CDR3 region has 15 residues. In nucleotides, the CDR3 is TGCGCCAGCAGGCCTACAGGAGCAACTAATGAAAAACTGTTTTTT. This encodes CASRPTGATNEKLFF.

J is TRBJ1-3 and V is TRBV7-8, with a tentative D call TRBD1 (5 bases). Germline V gives CDR1 SGHVS, CDR2 FQNEAQ. V gave up 0 bases and J gave up 0 bases, with 12 bases separating them. The CDR3 has 17 amino acids. CDR3 in amino acids: CASSLASQADSGNTIYF. The CDR3 DNA reads as TGTGCCAGCAGCTTAGCGTCACAGGCGGACTCTGGAAACACCATATATTTT.

The rearrangement joins TRBV27 to TRBJ2-7; 8 nucleotides agree with TRBD2. The CDR3 covers 14 residues. The ends lost 7 bases at V and 2 bases at J; junction bases unmatched: 7. From germline, CDR1 is MNHEY and CDR2 SMNVEV (reference sequence). CDR3 bases: TGTGCCAGCAAGAGAGCGGGAGACCCCTACGAGCAGTACTTC. Translation gives CASKRAGDPYEQYF.

The V and J genes are TRBV30 and TRBJ2-3, with 10 bases fitting TRBD2. The CDR3 totals 15 residues. V shed 0 bases and J 5 bases; nucleotides not matched to a gene: 5. Germline V lookup: CDR1 GTSNPN, CDR2 SVGIG (reference sequence). DNA of the CDR3: TGTGCCTGGAGTGTTGTAAGCGGGAGGGAAGATACGCAGTATTTT. Encoded protein: CAWSVVSGREDTQYF.

The chain joins TRBV5-1 to TRBJ2-3; a possible D gene is TRBD1 (6 bases). This CDR3 is 15 amino acids long. From germline, CDR1 is SGHRS and CDR2 YFSETQ. The V gene lost 4 bases and the J gene lost 2 bases, with 14 bases spanning the gap. DNA for the CDR3: TGCGCCAGCAGCCCGGACAGTTACCCCACAGATACGCAGTATTTT. It is translated as CASSPDSYPTDTQYF. The full variable domain, rest sourced from reference TRBV5-1 and TRBJ2-3, is KAGVTQTPRYLIKTRGQQVTLSCSPISGHRSVSWYQQTPGQGLQFLFEYFSETQRNKGNFPGRFSGRQFSNSRSEMNVSTLELGDSALYLCASSPDSYPTDTQYFGPGTRLTVL.

The chain combines TRBV27 with TRBJ1-3; D is possibly TRBD1 (6 bases). Germline V CDR1 and CDR2: MNHEY, SMNVEV (reference sequence). This CDR3 is built from 16 residues. Deletions cut 6 bases from V and 0 bases from J, with 15 bases between. The DNA for the CDR3 is TGTGCCAGCAGGAGGGCGGGGGCCCACTCTGGAAACACCATATATTTT. Translation: CASRRAGAHSGNTIYF.

The rearrangement links TRBV30 to TRBJ1-2, with a weak D call TRBD1 (5 bases). CDR1 and CDR2 from the germline V gene are GTSNPN and SVGIG (reference sequence). V shed 8 bases and J shed 0 bases, with 10 bases lying between them. This CDR3 region has 12 residues. The CDR3 loop is CAQPTANYGYTF. The CDR3 DNA reads as TGTGCCCAACCGACAGCTAACTATGGCTACACCTTC.

This clone is a singleton in its sample. The chain uses TRBV20-1 and TRBJ1-5, with unresolved D. The CDR3 sequence is 16 residues long. Per germline, CDR1 DFQATT and CDR2 SNEGSKA (reference sequence). V was cut by 3 bases and J by 6 bases, with 21 bases left in between. The CDR3 here is CSASGTAGSIFQPQHF. DNA of the CDR3: TGCAGTGCTAGTGGAACGGCAGGATCAATATTTCAGCCCCAGCATTTT.

This sequence joins TRBV7-2 and TRBJ1-5; tentative D call: TRBD1 (6 bases). Germline assignment: CDR1 SGHTA and CDR2 FQGNSA. This CDR3 has 13 residues. Trimming shortened V by 5 bases and J by 4 bases, and 9 bases separated the two germline ends. CDR3 nucleotides: TGTGCCAGCAGCCCAGGGGAGAATCAGCCCCAGCATTTT. Translation: CASSPGENQPQHF.

The chain carries TRBV28 and TRBJ2-7; 9 positions agree with TRBD1. Germline lookup yields CDR1 MDHEN and CDR2 SYDVKM. The V and J ends lost 5 bases and 4 bases, in that order; junction bases with no gene match: 9. This CDR3 has 15 residues. In DNA, the CDR3 is TGTGCCAGCAGTCCCCAGGGACAGGGTGTATACGAGCAGTACTTC. Protein product: CASSPQGQGVYEQYF.

This clone was counted only a few times. The chain couples TRBV7-2 to TRBJ1-1, with 8 nucleotides matching TRBD1. The CDR3 runs 14 residues. J was trimmed by 5 bases and V by 1 base; bases with no gene match: 3. Germline V lookup: CDR1 SGHTA, CDR2 FQGNSA. CDR3 bases: TGTGCCAGCAGCTTAGGCAGGGGGCGAACTGAAGCTTTCTTT. It specifies CASSLGRGRTEAFF. Using reference TRBV7-2 and TRBJ1-1 for the parts outside the CDR3, the full variable domain is GAGVSQSPSNKVTEKGKDVELRCDPISGHTALYWYRQSLGQGLEFLIYFQGNSAPDKSGLPSDRFSAERTGGSVSTLTIQRTQQEDSAVYLCASSLGRGRTEAFFGQGTRLTVV.

This clone is a singleton in its sample. This chain links TRBV27 with TRBJ1-2; D unresolved. Germline values: CDR1 MNHEY, CDR2 SMNVEV (reference sequence). Trimming shortened V by 0 bases and J by 4 bases, and 9 bases separated the two germline ends. The CDR3 is 14 residues long. CDR3 amino acids: CASSLSRQSYGYTF. CDR3 DNA sequence: TGTGCCAGCAGTTTATCGCGGCAGTCCTATGGCTACACCTTC.

Only one count was recorded for this clone. The chain is built from TRBV5-1 and TRBJ2-5; 8 bases align to TRBD2. The CDR3 is 14 amino acids. Per germline, CDR1 SGHRS and CDR2 YFSETQ. Trimming cost V 4 bases and J 0 bases; bases outside gene matches: 2. Written as DNA, the CDR3 is TGCGCCAGCAGCCCGGGACTAGACCAAGAGACCCAGTACTTC. Its translation: CASSPGLDQETQYF.

The chain carries TRBV6-5 and TRBJ2-7; no definite D call. The CDR3 is 13 amino acids. Trimming cost V 6 bases and J 2 bases, with 11 bases left between them. CDR1 is MNHEY and CDR2 is SVGAGI in the germline V gene. As DNA, the CDR3 is TGTGCCAGCAGACCCAACTCGGCCTACGAGCAGTACGTC. Its protein is CASRPNSAYEQYV.

This chain links TRBV5-6 with TRBJ1-2; 12 nucleotides match TRBD1. With 4 bases clipped from V and 7 bases from J, the junction kept 14 bases outside the gene matches. The CDR3 is 17 residues long. Germline-derived CDR1 and CDR2 are SGHDT and YYEEEE. In nucleotides, the CDR3 is TGTGCCAGCAGCGAAGAGGGACAGGGGGCTCCCTTTTCTGGCTACACCTTC. Translating it yields CASSEEGQGAPFSGYTF.

The CDR3 is CASSTSGNPLHF. In nucleotides, the CDR3 is TGTGCCAGCTCAACTTCGGGGAATCCCCTCCACTTT. The V gene is TRBV18, the J gene TRBJ1-6, with unresolved D. V was trimmed by 5 bases and J by 13 bases, leaving 12 bases between them. CDR3 length equals 12 residues. Germline V gene sequence: CDR1 KGHSH, CDR2 LQKENI.

The rearrangement links TRBV7-9 to TRBJ2-3, with 9 positions matching TRBD2. The CDR3 is made up of 15 amino acids. CDR1 and CDR2 from the germline V gene are SEHNR and FQNEAQ (reference sequence). The V and J ends lost 6 bases and 5 bases, in that order; junction bases with no gene match: 9. The CDR3 nucleotides read TGTGCCAGCAGTCTTCGGACTAGCGAAAGAGATACGCAGTATTTT. Translation gives CASSLRTSERDTQYF.

This chain uses TRBV7-9 with TRBJ1-6; 10 nucleotides align to TRBD1. After removal of 5 bases from V and 2 bases from J, the junction contained 6 bases not matched to a gene. Germline V CDR1 and CDR2: SEHNR, FQNEAQ (reference sequence). The CDR3 runs to 17 residues. As DNA, the CDR3 is TGTGCCAGCAGCCCCCGGGACAGGGGAGCCTATAATTCACCCCTCCACTTT. Translation: CASSPRDRGAYNSPLHF.

The chain carries TRBV19 and TRBJ2-3; 8 positions match TRBD1. The CDR3 has 14 amino acids. CDR1 is LNHDA, CDR2 SQIVND, per germline (reference sequence). V dropped 4 bases and J dropped 5; count of bases not matched to a gene: 5. CDR3 DNA sequence: TGTGCCAGTAGTAGCGGACAGGGTGGAGATACGCAGTATTTT. Translating gives CASSSGQGGDTQYF.

This chain connects TRBV7-3 to TRBJ1-1, with D hard to call. The CDR3 is 15 residues long. V lost 5 bases to trimming and J lost 6 bases, with 19 bases between them. Germline CDR1 and CDR2: SGHTA and FQGTGA. The CDR3, as DNA: TGTGCCAGCAGCAGACTCGACCGCGGGTCCGCTGAAGCTTTCTTT. It translates to CASSRLDRGSAEAFF.

The chain couples TRBV28 to TRBJ1-2; D gene ambiguous. Trimming removed 2 bases at V and 5 bases at J, with 18 bases between. This CDR3 is built from 16 residues. The V gene's germline CDR1 is MDHEN and CDR2 SYDVKM. CDR3 in amino acids: CASSLGLLTESYGYTF. The DNA for the CDR3 is TGTGCCAGCAGTTTAGGCCTTCTGACTGAGAGTTATGGCTACACCTTC.

This chain connects TRBV5-1 to TRBJ1-6, with D unclear. The V and J ends lost 0 bases and 5 bases respectively, with 9 bases between them. The germline CDR1 and CDR2 sequences are SGHRS and YFSETQ. This CDR3 has 15 residues. Written as DNA, the CDR3 is TGCGCCAGCAGCTTGGACGGGGTTAATAATTCACCCCTCCACTTT. Its protein product is CASSLDGVNNSPLHF. Full variable domain (remainder filled in from reference TRBV5-1 and TRBJ1-6): KAGVTQTPRYLIKTRGQQVTLSCSPISGHRSVSWYQQTPGQGLQFLFEYFSETQRNKGNFPGRFSGRQFSNSRSEMNVSTLELGDSALYLCASSLDGVNNSPLHFGNGTRLTVT.

This chain uses TRBV27 with TRBJ1-1; perhaps TRBD1 as D (5 bases). The CDR3 is made up of 12 amino acids. Germline V CDR1 and CDR2: MNHEY, SMNVEV (reference sequence). Trimming left V 9 bases short and J 7 bases short, with 15 bases between. The CDR3, as DNA: TGTGCCAGTAAGACAGTCCGAAGTGAAGCTTTCTTT. This gives the protein CASKTVRSEAFF.

The V call is TRBV27, the J call TRBJ2-5; 11 nucleotides line up with TRBD2. With 5 bases clipped from V and 2 bases from J, the junction kept 7 bases outside the gene matches. The CDR3 runs to 16 residues. Per germline, CDR1 MNHEY and CDR2 SMNVEV (reference sequence). The CDR3, as DNA: TGTGCCAGCAGTCCCTGGCTAGCGGGAGGTCAAGAGACCCAGTACTTC. This codes for CASSPWLAGGQETQYF.